This TCR beta chain was captured by sequencing in a study of cytomegalovirus exposure and HLA in healthy donors. Overall study context: The same platform was used for the 95 to 150 validation repertoires and the roughly 600 first-cohort repertoires, a later analysis reported. General study points: The study designated fewer than 200 TCR beta chains cytomegalovirus-associated. High specificity and sensitivity for cytomegalovirus status were reported for the classifier.

This clone was observed at least ten times. Its target is unknown. Repertoires were generated with immunoSEQ multiplex PCR, while TCRdb's copy carries only in-frame clones and drops some. The table has over 150,000 clones, around 84% seen once. CDR1 and CDR2 from the germline V gene are SGHRS and YFSETQ. The V segment lost 0 bases and the J segment 5 bases; nucleotides outside the gene matches: 4. The CDR3 is 15 residues long. The sequenced sample consisted of PBMCs. This chain connects TRBV5-1 to TRBJ2-3; the match to TRBD2 covers 9 bases. This TCR was sampled from a human donor in good health. CDR3 nucleotides: TGCGCCAGCAGCTTGGGTGTGACTAGCGGAGATACGCAGTATTTT. The encoded protein is CASSLGVTSGDTQYF.